This TCR beta chain was retrieved from a study of blood T cell repertoires in COVID-19. Study overall: From T cells, B-cell-depleted T cells, or PBMCs came the material, which was cDNA or gDNA.

CDR1 and CDR2 from the germline V gene are SGHTS and YDEGEE. V lost 0 bases and J lost 7, with 11 bases in between. The CDR3 length is 14 residues. Methods used by the authors: Estimation of nucleated cell counts was performed using reference gene primer amplification. The table came from immunoSEQ multiplex PCR; TCRdb's copy has only in-frame clones and leaves some out. That table supplies the V and J calls and clone size; D and trimming were determined from the DNA. Here the sample spans 97,000 or so clones, approximately 80% being singletons. The source of this sequence is a man between 65 and 85 years old with active or convalescent COVID-19. This sequence joins TRBV5-8 and TRBJ1-5; D is uncertain. Sequencing was done on a sample of peripheral blood. CDR3 DNA sequence: TGTGCCAGCAGCTTGGCCACAATCGCCCAGCCCCAGCATTTT. Encoded protein: CASSLATIAQPQHF.